A selection of T cell receptor beta chains follows, all from one sample in a study of Ad26.COV2.S vaccination and SARS-CoV-2 variants. Here immunoSEQ multiplex PCR was the method, and the copy in TCRdb shows in-frame clones only, minus some. The sample includes 150,000 to 200,000 clones, approximately 88% seen only once; the top ten take 5.9%. This material consisted of peripheral blood, taken after recovery from COVID-19. The receptor set was obtained from a human donor who had recovered from COVID-19. CDR3s include the opening cysteine and the closing phenylalanine or tryptophan. Fields, in order: D gene, V gene, CDR3 length, J gene, clone size, CDR3 protein, CDR3 DNA. A D gene is named only where the DNA matches it firmly. Clone size is shown for a subset of rows, as once, few, many or a class of expanded clone.

>NA|TRBV9|15|TRBJ1-5|NA
CASSPTLGENQPQHF
TGTGCCAGCAGCCCCACGTTGGGGGAGAATCAGCCCCAGCATTTT
>NA|TRBV5-6|14|TRBJ1-3|NA
CASSPDQRGNTIYF
TGTGCCAGCAGTCCAGACCAGCGAGGAAACACCATATATTTT
>NA|TRBV27|16|TRBJ1-5|NA
CASSPLYRRGNQPQHF
TGTGCCAGCAGTCCCCTGTACAGGCGGGGCAATCAGCCCCAGCATTTT
>TRBD2|TRBV6-7|15|TRBJ2-1|NA
CASSPTSGGAYEQFF
TGTGCCAGCAGTCCTACTAGCGGGGGGGCTTATGAGCAGTTCTTC
>NA|TRBV7-9|14|TRBJ1-4|NA
CASTLGSVNEKLFF
TGTGCCAGCACCCTGGGGTCAGTTAATGAAAAACTGTTTTTT
>NA|TRBV6-2/TRBV6-3|11|TRBJ2-1|NA
CASGPGAEQFF
TGTGCCAGCGGCCCAGGGGCTGAGCAGTTCTTC
>NA|TRBV27|17|TRBJ1-5|NA
CASSRRQVRFGGQPQHF
TGTGCCAGCAGTCGTCGACAGGTAAGATTTGGAGGTCAGCCCCAGCATTTT
>NA|TRBV4-2|17|TRBJ2-3|NA
CASSQEGVLVPTDTQYF
TGTGCCAGCAGCCAAGAGGGCGTGCTAGTACCCACAGATACGCAGTATTTT
>NA|TRBV6-5|15|TRBJ2-1|NA
CASRVTPSGYNEQFF
TGTGCCAGCAGGGTGACTCCTTCCGGTTACAATGAGCAGTTCTTC
>TRBD1|TRBV10-3|14|TRBJ1-2|once
CAITSDRASYGYTF
TGTGCCATCACCTCGGACAGGGCCTCCTATGGCTACACCTTC
>NA|TRBV20-1|11|TRBJ1-1|NA
CSARDSPVTFF
TGCAGTGCTAGGGACAGCCCAGTTACTTTCTTT
>NA|TRBV4-1|14|TRBJ1-5|NA
CASSQDAVNQPQHF
TGCGCCAGCAGTCAGGACGCCGTAAATCAGCCCCAGCATTTT
>TRBD2|TRBV10-2|16|TRBJ2-1|NA
CASTGTSGVSYNEQFF
TGCGCCAGCACCGGGACTAGCGGGGTCTCCTACAATGAGCAGTTCTTC
>NA|TRBV5-4|14|TRBJ2-2|NA
CASSKTENTGELFF
TGTGCCAGCAGCAAAACAGAGAACACCGGGGAGCTGTTTTTT
>NA|TRBV3-1/TRBV3-2|14|TRBJ1-1|NA
CASSRVHGAGEAFF
TGTGCCAGCAGTAGGGTCCATGGGGCAGGTGAAGCTTTCTTT
>NA|TRBV7-8|12|TRBJ1-1|NA
CASSLSRTEAFF
TGTGCCAGCAGCCTGAGTAGGACTGAAGCTTTCTTT
>TRBD2|TRBV5-1|15|TRBJ2-3|NA
CASSISGDYTDTQYF
TGCGCCAGCAGCATAAGCGGGGATTATACAGATACGCAGTATTTT
>NA|TRBV10-3|12|TRBJ1-6|NA
CAISEIDSPLHF
TGTGCCATCAGTGAGATCGATTCACCCCTCCACTTT
>TRBD1|TRBV9|15|TRBJ1-2|NA
CASRPAGDSSYGYTF
TGTGCCAGCAGACCCGCGGGGGACAGCTCTTATGGCTACACCTTC
>NA|TRBV10-3|14|TRBJ2-7|NA
CAISEPSSHYEQYF
TGTGCCATCAGTGAGCCTAGCTCTCACTACGAGCAGTACTTC
>NA|TRBV2|12|TRBJ2-7|NA
CASGGSPYEQYF
TGTGCCAGTGGGGGGTCGCCCTACGAGCAGTACTTC
>NA|TRBV3-1/TRBV3-2|13|TRBJ1-6|NA
CASSPGPNSPLHF
TGTGCCAGCAGCCCCGGACCCAATTCACCCCTCCACTTT
>TRBD2|TRBV4-1|13|TRBJ2-3|NA
CASRTSGTDTQYF
TGCGCCAGCAGGACTAGCGGCACAGATACGCAGTATTTT
>TRBD1|TRBV19|16|TRBJ1-2|NA
CASSPSEGALSYGYTF
TGTGCCAGTAGCCCCTCGGAGGGGGCGTTGAGCTATGGCTACACCTTC
>NA|TRBV7-2|14|TRBJ2-4|NA
CASSSTPGKNIQYF
TGTGCCAGCAGCTCCACCCCTGGCAAAAACATTCAGTACTTC
>TRBD1|TRBV27|16|TRBJ1-1|once
CASRPQGAPKNTEAFF
TGTGCCAGCAGGCCACAGGGGGCCCCTAAAAACACTGAAGCTTTCTTT
>NA|TRBV6-5|13|TRBJ2-5|NA
CASSVGAGETQYF
TGTGCCAGCAGCGTGGGGGCGGGCGAGACCCAGTACTTC
>NA|TRBV5-1|14|TRBJ1-4|NA
CASSSQGINEKLFF
TGCGCCAGCAGCTCTCAGGGTATTAATGAAAAACTGTTTTTT
>NA|TRBV27|14|TRBJ2-7|NA
CASSFSLGDYEQYF
TGTGCCAGCAGTTTCAGTCTAGGGGACTACGAGCAGTACTTC
>NA|TRBV5-6|14|TRBJ2-2|NA
CASSPGTTQGELFF
TGTGCCAGCAGCCCCGGGACAACCCAGGGGGAGCTGTTTTTT
>TRBD1|TRBV9|13|TRBJ1-2|NA
CASSPGQGDGYTF
TGTGCCAGCAGCCCGGGACAGGGTGACGGCTACACCTTC
>NA|TRBV9|11|TRBJ2-1|NA
CASSVEGEQFF
TGTGCCAGCAGCGTAGAGGGTGAGCAGTTCTTC
>NA|TRBV27|15|TRBJ1-5|NA
CASSSRAWGDQPQHF
TGTGCCAGCAGTTCACGGGCCTGGGGGGATCAGCCCCAGCATTTT
>TRBD2|TRBV6-4|16|TRBJ2-3|once
CASSDSWASGSDTQYF
TGTGCCAGCAGTGACTCGTGGGCTAGCGGGTCAGATACGCAGTATTTT
>NA|TRBV18|15|TRBJ1-2|NA
CASSPIQTANYGYTF
TGTGCCAGCTCACCAATCCAGACGGCCAACTATGGCTACACCTTC
>NA|TRBV12-3/TRBV12-4|13|TRBJ1-1|NA
CASSLRETTEAFF
TGTGCCAGCAGTTTAAGGGAGACCACTGAAGCTTTCTTT
>NA|TRBV19|15|TRBJ2-3|NA
CASSIVSATTDTQYF
TGTGCCAGTAGTATAGTTAGCGCGACCACAGATACGCAGTATTTT
>NA|TRBV19|14|TRBJ2-2|once
CASSGTRNTGELFF
TGTGCCAGTTCCGGGACTCGCAACACCGGGGAGCTGTTTTTT
>TRBD1|TRBV19|19|TRBJ1-5|NA
CASTSRDRGFSYSNQPQHF
TGTGCCAGTACCTCTCGGGACAGGGGGTTTTCCTATAGCAATCAGCCCCAGCATTTT
>NA|TRBV13|16|TRBJ2-1|once
CASSKLAWGSYNEQFF
TGTGCCAGCAGCAAATTAGCGTGGGGGTCCTACAATGAGCAGTTCTTC
>TRBD2|TRBV6-5|15|TRBJ2-7|once
CASSYGLGSSYEQYF
TGTGCCAGCAGTTACGGACTAGGGTCTTCCTACGAGCAGTACTTC
>NA|TRBV18|16|TRBJ2-5|NA
CASSPRTNRGQETQYF
TGTGCCAGCTCACCACGGACTAACAGGGGCCAAGAGACCCAGTACTTC
>NA|TRBV6-6|12|TRBJ1-1|NA
CASTGAPGEAFF
TGTGCCAGCACGGGGGCGCCGGGTGAAGCTTTCTTT
>NA|TRBV7-2|14|TRBJ2-3|NA
CASSLAGATDTQYF
TGTGCCAGCAGCTTAGCGGGAGCCACAGATACGCAGTATTTT
>TRBD1|TRBV6-1|15|TRBJ2-7|NA
CASSEAEGAGGEQYF
TGTGCCAGCAGTGAAGCTGAGGGGGCAGGCGGCGAGCAGTACTTC
>NA|TRBV2|11|TRBJ2-7|NA
CASRTTYEQYF
TGTGCCAGCAGAACCACCTACGAGCAGTACTTC
>NA|TRBV5-1|15|TRBJ2-1|NA
CASSLNAGLYNEQFF
TGCGCCAGCAGCTTGAATGCGGGCTTGTACAATGAGCAGTTCTTC
>NA|TRBV3-1/TRBV3-2|16|TRBJ2-1|NA
CASSQGGLANYNEQFF
TGTGCCAGCAGCCAGGGAGGCCTAGCTAACTACAATGAGCAGTTCTTC
>TRBD1|TRBV6-5|14|TRBJ1-2|NA
CASSSTTGAGGYTF
TGTGCCAGCAGTTCAACGACAGGGGCGGGTGGCTACACCTTC
>NA|TRBV5-4|15|TRBJ2-3|NA
CASSPPSTSRNTQYF
TGTGCCAGCAGCCCCCCGTCGACTAGTCGGAATACGCAGTATTTT
>NA|TRBV19|15|TRBJ1-5|NA
CASSVTGVSNQPQHF
TGTGCCAGTAGTGTGACAGGCGTGAGCAATCAGCCCCAGCATTTT
>TRBD1|TRBV4-1|14|TRBJ2-7|NA
CASSQEEGASEQYF
TGCGCCAGCAGCCAAGAAGAGGGGGCAAGCGAGCAGTACTTC
>NA|TRBV5-1|15|TRBJ2-7|few
CASSDTAGLSYEQYF
TGCGCCAGCAGCGATACCGCTGGGCTCTCCTACGAGCAGTACTTC
>NA|TRBV7-6|14|TRBJ1-4|NA
CASSLAWQDEKLFF
TGTGCCAGCAGCTTAGCTTGGCAAGATGAAAAACTGTTTTTT
>TRBD2|TRBV19|15|TRBJ2-2|NA
CASSTAGGGSGELFF
TGTGCCAGTTCTACAGCGGGAGGGGGGTCCGGGGAGCTGTTTTTT
>TRBD1|TRBV6-5|15|TRBJ1-1|NA
CASSSTGTGVTEAFF
TGTGCCAGCAGTAGTACCGGGACAGGGGTCACTGAAGCTTTCTTT
>NA|TRBV2|13|TRBJ1-2|NA
CASSEHSTYGYTF
TGTGCCAGCAGTGAACACAGCACCTATGGCTACACCTTC
>TRBD1|TRBV6-4|15|TRBJ1-6|NA
CASSTGGAGNSPLHF
TGTGCCAGCAGTACAGGGGGCGCGGGGAATTCACCCCTCCACTTT
>NA|TRBV6-1|15|TRBJ2-3|NA
CASSELDGSTDTQYF
TGTGCCAGCAGTGAACTAGATGGGAGCACAGATACGCAGTATTTT
>NA|TRBV12-3/TRBV12-4|11|TRBJ1-2|NA
CASSSQYGYTF
TGTGCCAGCAGTTCCCAGTATGGCTACACCTTC